The 21 T cell receptor beta chains listed next were all sequenced from one sample in a study of identical twins. TCRdb passed the 5' RACE reads through MiXCR, listing each CDR3 protein once. The repertoire holds about 470,000 distinct CDR3 sequences, with approximately 24% as singletons. These same records also appear under a second study, on T cells expressing NK-cell markers.

Sequencing was carried out using CD4+ T cells sorted from blood. The receptor source for this set is a woman younger than 30 in good health.

The gene calls are TRBV6-1 and TRBJ2-3; tentative D call: TRBD2 (5 bases). Deletions cut 7 bases from V and 0 bases from J, with 14 bases between. CDR3 length: 15 amino acids. The V gene's germline CDR1 is MNHNS and CDR2 SASEGT. The CDR3 bases are TGTGCCAGCACCACCCGAGGACTCAGCACAGATACGCAGTATTTT. Translated: CASTTRGLSTDTQYF.

CDR3 sequence: CSARGMDRVNSYEQYF. CDR3 DNA sequence: TGCAGCGCCCGCGGGATGGACAGGGTCAACTCCTACGAGCAGTACTTC. The chain employs TRBV29-1 and TRBJ2-7; 8 bases agree with TRBD1. Germline V gene data show CDR1 as SQVTM and CDR2 as ANQGSEA. The trim removed 7 bases at V and 0 bases at J, leaving 14 bases unmatched. The CDR3 loop spans 16 amino acids.

This clonotype was seen more than once but under ten times. This chain uses TRBV20-1 with TRBJ1-2; 7 nucleotides line up with TRBD1. Germline trimming cut 3 bases from V and 3 bases from J; bases unmatched to any gene: 4. CDR1 and CDR2 from the germline V gene are DFQATT and SNEGSKA (reference sequence). This CDR3 has 13 amino acids. CDR3 sequence: CSASLDRDYGYTF. The CDR3 DNA is TGCAGTGCTAGTCTCGACAGGGACTATGGCTACACCTTC.

There are a few counts of this clonotype. The chain is built from TRBV5-1 and TRBJ2-5, with D unresolved. Germline-derived CDR1 and CDR2 are SGHRS and YFSETQ. Between the trimmed V and J ends, which lost 4 bases and 3 bases, there was a span of 10 bases. This CDR3 region has 13 residues. CDR3 region: CASSPLGKETQYF. The CDR3 DNA reads TGCGCCAGCAGCCCTTTGGGGAAAGAGACCCAGTACTTC.

This clonotype was counted only a few times. The V gene is TRBV7-8, the J gene TRBJ1-2; 7 bases line up with TRBD1. From germline, CDR1 is SGHVS and CDR2 FQNEAQ. J was trimmed by 4 bases and V by 5 bases; bases with no gene match: 22. The CDR3 runs 19 residues. The chain's CDR3 is CASSPIRGLRTYPSYGYTF. The CDR3 nucleotides are TGTGCCAGCAGCCCTATAAGGGGGCTCCGGACCTACCCTTCCTATGGCTACACCTTC.

This clonotype was detected a few times. This chain links TRBV5-6 with TRBJ2-5, with D unresolved. Germline V CDR1 and CDR2: SGHDT, YYEEEE. CDR3 length: 13 amino acids. V was clipped by 3 bases and J by 5 bases, with 11 bases between them. CDR3 sequence reads: CASSYEHLETQYF. The CDR3, as DNA: TGTGCCAGCAGCTATGAGCATTTGGAGACCCAGTACTTC.

This clonotype came up a few times. This chain joins TRBV7-9 and TRBJ2-7; D is perhaps TRBD1 or TRBD2 (6 bases each). This CDR3 is 15 amino acids long. CDR1 and CDR2 from the germline V gene are SEHNR and FQNEAQ (reference sequence). V lost 4 bases to trimming and J lost 2 bases, with 15 bases between them. CDR3 nucleotides: TGTGCCAGCAGCTATAGGGGGGATGGGGCCTACGAGCAGTACTTC. Translating it yields CASSYRGDGAYEQYF.

In this sample, this clonotype turned up many times. J is TRBJ2-1 and V is TRBV3-1; no clear D gene. V lost 2 bases and J 0 bases, leaving 11 bases between the germline ends. The CDR3 consists of 16 residues. Germline V CDR1 and CDR2: LGHDT, YNNKEL (reference sequence). The CDR3 is CASSQMGLSSYNEQFF. CDR3 bases: TGTGCCAGCAGCCAAATGGGCCTTAGCTCCTACAATGAGCAGTTCTTC.

The rearrangement links TRBV11-2 to TRBJ2-3; possible D gene TRBD2, 6 bases. The CDR3 is made up of 15 amino acids. Per the germline V gene, CDR1 is SGHAT and CDR2 is FQNNGV. The V gene lost 3 bases and the J gene lost 0 bases, with 10 bases spanning the gap. The CDR3 DNA sequence: TGTGCCAGCAGCTTGAGGAGGGCCAGCACAGATACGCAGTATTTT. This encodes CASSLRRASTDTQYF.

The chain couples TRBV18 to TRBJ2-5; tentatively, D is TRBD2 (6 bases). The germline gives CDR1 KGHSH, CDR2 LQKENI. Trimming took 2 bases from V and 3 from J, leaving 7 bases between them. This CDR3 comprises 13 residues. DNA of the CDR3: TGTGCCAGCTCACCAGGAGGGGAAGAGACCCAGTACTTC. It translates to CASSPGGEETQYF.

This clonotype appeared a few times. This chain connects TRBV10-2 to TRBJ2-3; no clear D. The V gene's germline CDR1 is WSHSY and CDR2 SAAADI. V was trimmed by 6 bases and J by 5 bases, leaving 21 bases between them. The CDR3 contains 16 residues. The CDR3 DNA follows: TGCGCCAGCAGGGGGTTAAGGTCCCTTAAGGGAGATACGCAGTATTTT. Translation: CASRGLRSLKGDTQYF.

This clonotype was counted only a few times. The rearrangement links TRBV5-1 to TRBJ2-3; D not certain. The CDR3 loop spans 12 amino acids. CDR1 is SGHRS, CDR2 YFSETQ, per germline. Trimming took off 0 bases at V and 5 bases at J, with 4 bases between the two ends. CDR3 in DNA: TGCGCCAGCAGCTTGGCCCAAGATACGCAGTATTTT. It is translated as CASSLAQDTQYF.

Only a few counts were recorded for this clonotype. The chain combines TRBV7-9 with TRBJ1-1; no reliable D call. The CDR3 covers 13 residues. Germline values: CDR1 SEHNR, CDR2 FQNEAQ (reference sequence). V was clipped by 0 bases and J by 3 bases, with 5 bases between them. CDR3 loop: CASSLARHTEAFF. CDR3 sequence (DNA): TGTGCCAGCAGCTTAGCGCGGCACACTGAAGCTTTCTTT. The full variable domain, rest sourced from reference TRBV7-9 and TRBJ1-1, is DTGVSQNPRHKITKRGQNVTFRCDPISEHNRLYWYRQTLGQGPEFLTYFQNEAQLEKSRLLSDRFSAERPKGSFSTLEIQRTEQGDSAMYLCASSLARHTEAFFGQGTRLTVV.

The chain links TRBV6-1 to TRBJ1-3; D might be TRBD1 (5 bases). With 7 bases removed from V and 0 bases from J, the gap between germline ends came to 10 bases. The V gene's germline CDR1 is MNHNS and CDR2 SASEGT. This CDR3 contains 14 residues. The DNA of the CDR3 is TGTGCCAGCAAACAGGCCGACTCTGGAAACACCATATATTTT. This codes for CASKQADSGNTIYF.

This clonotype has just a few counts. The rearrangement uses TRBV6-2 or TRBV6-3 and TRBJ2-1; D is undetermined. This CDR3 comprises 15 residues. From germline, CDR1 is MNHEY and CDR2 SVGEGT. V lost 7 bases and J lost 2, with 15 bases in between. CDR3 protein: CASTTIPPPYNEQFF. The CDR3 DNA follows: TGTGCCAGCACCACAATACCCCCCCCCTACAATGAGCAGTTCTTC.

The J gene is TRBJ2-1, the V gene TRBV11-3; TRBD2 might be the D (6 bases). Germline V gene data show CDR1 as SGHNT and CDR2 as YENEEA. The CDR3 length is 16 residues. Trimming stripped 1 base from V and 8 bases from J, with 18 bases between. The CDR3 DNA is TGTGCCAGCAGCTTAGGGGTTGGCGGGGTACAGGATGAGCAGTTCTTC. Its translation is CASSLGVGGVQDEQFF.

The chain couples TRBV9 to TRBJ2-6; D unclear. The CDR3 runs 14 residues. Germline V gene sequence: CDR1 SGDLS, CDR2 YYNGEE. V was clipped by 2 bases and J by 0 bases, with 3 bases between them. The CDR3 nucleotides are TGTGCCAGCAGCGTCCTCTCTGGGGCCAACGTCCTGACTTTC. Its translation: CASSVLSGANVLTF.

This clonotype was observed many times. The chain joins TRBV29-1 to TRBJ1-5; weak D call: TRBD1 (5 bases). CDR3 size: 13 residues. The ends were cut back, 4 bases at V and 5 bases at J, with 12 bases in the middle. Germline lookup yields CDR1 SQVTM and CDR2 ANQGSEA. CDR3 DNA: TGCAGCGTTGGGGGACTAGGGGATCAGCCCCAGCATTTT. Translated: CSVGGLGDQPQHF.

The rearrangement joins TRBV7-2 to TRBJ1-1; D is unresolved. Per germline, CDR1 SGHTA and CDR2 FQGNSA. The CDR3 has 13 amino acids. The germline V and J ends were trimmed by 5 bases and 6 bases, with 13 bases remaining between them. This CDR3 reads CASSLGRVAEAFF. The CDR3 DNA reads as TGTGCCAGCAGCCTCGGGAGGGTAGCTGAAGCTTTCTTT.

This clonotype was observed a few times. This rearrangement joins TRBV5-1 to TRBJ2-7; 7 bases line up with TRBD2. The CDR3 covers 15 residues. V shed 0 bases, J shed 7 bases, and the junction held 10 bases outside the gene matches. Germline assignment: CDR1 SGHRS and CDR2 YFSETQ. The CDR3 loop reads CASSLVRGRVWEQYF. The CDR3 bases are TGCGCCAGCAGCTTGGTGCGCGGGAGAGTGTGGGAGCAGTACTTC.

This clonotype was counted between two and nine times. The rearrangement uses TRBV5-1 and TRBJ2-1, with D maybe TRBD2 (7 bases). Trimming took off 0 bases at V and 6 bases at J, with 16 bases between the two ends. CDR3 size: 16 residues. Germline V CDR1 and CDR2: SGHRS, YFSETQ. This CDR3 reads CASSLVLGGLTNEQFF. Written as DNA, the CDR3 is TGCGCCAGCAGCTTGGTCCTCGGGGGGCTTACCAATGAGCAGTTCTTC.